This TCR beta chain came from a study of cytomegalovirus exposure and HLA in healthy donors. From germline, CDR1 is GTSNPN and CDR2 SVGIG (reference sequence). The CDR3 contains 13 residues. Trimming took 2 bases from V and 10 from J; bases not matched to a gene: 5. The PCR employed 60 Vbeta primers together with 13 Jbeta primers. Produced via immunoSEQ multiplex PCR; TCRdb's table is partial and in-frame only. This table has roughly 170,000 clones, 77% appearing once. As for the donors, each was a healthy bone marrow donor. This chain links TRBV30 with TRBJ2-4; 10 bases align to TRBD1. The clonotype was recovered from a woman in her twenties or thirties in good health and CMV-seronegative. The sequencing input was PBMCs. The CDR3 sequence: CAWSFGQGGIQYF. CDR3 in DNA: TGTGCCTGGAGTTTTGGACAGGGGGGGATTCAGTACTTC. The entire variable domain, with the rest obtained from reference TRBV30 and TRBJ2-4, is as follows: SQTIHQWPATLVQPVGSPLSLECTVEGTSNPNLYWYRQAAGRGLQLLFYSVGIGQISSEVPQNLSASRPQDRQFILSSKKLLLSDSGFYLCAWSFGQGGIQYFGAGTRLSVL.